This is a list of T cell receptor beta chains from one sample in a study of blood T cell repertoires in COVID-19. Using immunoSEQ multiplex PCR, the repertoire was profiled, and TCRdb retains in-frame clones only, with some absent. This sample has about 85,000 clones, with approximately 89% found just once. The sequenced material came from peripheral blood. Every receptor here comes from a man aged 50 or older with acute or convalescent COVID-19. Each CDR3 is given with its conserved first and last residue. Fields, in order: clone size, V gene, D gene, J gene, CDR3 DNA, CDR3 protein. The D gene is left open where the match is weak. Size is omitted from some rows. Given values are once, few, many or a class for expanded clones.

abundance: -
v_gene: TRBV3-1/TRBV3-2
d_gene: TRBD2
j_gene: TRBJ2-1
CDR3nt: TGTGCCAGCAGCCCGGGGACTAGCGGGGCGCAAGAGCAGTTCTTC
CDR3aa: CASSPGTSGAQEQFF

abundance: once
v_gene: TRBV6-5
d_gene: -
j_gene: TRBJ1-5
CDR3nt: TGTGCCAGCAGCCTCAACAGGGGCAATCAGCCCCAGCATTTT
CDR3aa: CASSLNRGNQPQHF

abundance: -
v_gene: TRBV24-1
d_gene: TRBD2
j_gene: TRBJ2-1
CDR3nt: TGTGCCACCAGTGATCCCGCTGGGGGGACTAGCGGATACAATGAGCAGTTCTTC
CDR3aa: CATSDPAGGTSGYNEQFF

abundance: once
v_gene: TRBV15
d_gene: -
j_gene: TRBJ1-1
CDR3nt: TGTGCCACCAGCAGAGATCATTTGGGGGCCACTGAAGCTTTCTTT
CDR3aa: CATSRDHLGATEAFF

abundance: once
v_gene: TRBV5-4
d_gene: -
j_gene: TRBJ2-1
CDR3nt: TGTGCCAGCAGCTTGGACACTAGTAGCTCCTACAATGAGCAGTTCTTC
CDR3aa: CASSLDTSSSYNEQFF

abundance: -
v_gene: TRBV30
d_gene: -
j_gene: TRBJ1-5
CDR3nt: TGTGCCTGGAGTTCAGGGCTCGGTAATCAGCCCCAGCATTTT
CDR3aa: CAWSSGLGNQPQHF

abundance: -
v_gene: TRBV19
d_gene: -
j_gene: TRBJ2-2
CDR3nt: TGTGCCAGTAGCTCCCGACAGGCCCCGAACACCGGGGAGCTGTTTTTT
CDR3aa: CASSSRQAPNTGELFF

abundance: -
v_gene: TRBV30
d_gene: -
j_gene: TRBJ1-1
CDR3nt: TGTGCTATTAGGAGGGGAGCTGAAGCTTTCTTT
CDR3aa: CAIRRGAEAFF

abundance: -
v_gene: TRBV19
d_gene: TRBD1
j_gene: TRBJ2-2
CDR3nt: TGTGCCAGTGGGACAGGGGGGGACGGGGAGCTGTTTTTT
CDR3aa: CASGTGGDGELFF

abundance: -
v_gene: TRBV28
d_gene: -
j_gene: TRBJ1-6
CDR3nt: TGTGCCAGTAAAGCAGGGCCGGGGGGTGGATCACCCCTCCACTTT
CDR3aa: CASKAGPGGGSPLHF

abundance: -
v_gene: TRBV2
d_gene: TRBD1
j_gene: TRBJ2-5
CDR3nt: TGTGCCAGCGAGGAGGACAGGGGCGCCCAAGAGACCCAGTACTTC
CDR3aa: CASEEDRGAQETQYF